This record covers a single T cell receptor beta chain. These data are taken from a study of cytomegalovirus exposure and HLA in healthy donors. This CDR3 has 14 amino acids. In germline, CDR1 is LNHNV, CDR2 YYDKDF (reference sequence). The V gene end was trimmed by 1 base and the J gene end by 5 bases; junction bases not matched to a gene: 2. The PCR used 60 Vbeta and 13 Jbeta primers. Method: immunoSEQ multiplex PCR; TCRdb's copy keeps in-frame clones and lacks some. The data show 150,000 to 200,000 clones, with around 87% seen just once and about 1.7% held by the top ten. The source is a woman under 30 in good health and CMV-seronegative. This sequence joins TRBV15 and TRBJ1-5, with TRBD1 identical over 7 bases. What was sequenced was PBMCs. This CDR3 reads CATSRATGDQPQHF. In DNA, the CDR3 is TGTGCCACCAGCAGAGCTACAGGGGATCAGCCCCAGCATTTT.